This T cell receptor beta chain came from a study of T-cell memory formation after mild COVID-19. Study information: Largely donor-specific sequence clusters came from a couple of donors.

As regards this clonotype: Its antigen is still unknown.

This CDR3 comprises 14 residues. Trimming took off 6 bases at V and 1 base at J, with 13 bases between the two ends. From germline, CDR1 is GTSNPN and CDR2 SVGIG (reference sequence). Study findings and constraints: What remained unconfirmed was the SARS-CoV-2 specificity of second-wave clones peaking on day 37. Later expanders leaned CD4+, whereas clones that contracted between day 15 and 85 were balanced CD4/CD8.

Via MiXCR, TCRdb re-called the 5' RACE reads, giving one row per CDR3 protein. The table lists around 390,000 distinct CDR3 sequences, 16% of them singletons, with 20% to 25% in the top ten. The clonotype was recovered from a young man who had mild COVID-19 (a few samples of this study predate the infection). Cell type and time point are not known. This chain joins TRBV30 and TRBJ1-3, with a weak D call TRBD1 (6 bases). Source material: PBMCs or a T cell subset sorted from them (not recorded which). In DNA, the CDR3 is TGTGCCTGCCGTCGGGGGCCGTCTGGAAACACCATATATTTT. It specifies CACRRGPSGNTIYF.